This T cell receptor beta chain derives from a study of beta chain features in type 1 diabetes. There are a few counts of this clone. The antigen is undetermined. Germline CDR1 and CDR2: SQVTM and ANQGSEA. The CDR3 length is 13 residues. Trimming removed 7 bases at V and 5 bases at J, with 15 bases between. Per donor, one heparinised blood draw averaged about 116 mL. Each of the CD4+ naive, central memory, regulatory and stem cell-like memory populations was sorted via CD45RO/CCR7/CD25/CD127/CD95/CD27. Populations obtained by sorting all exceeded 98% purity. Whole-study results and caveats: Moderately but significantly shorter TCRB CDR3s were found in Type 1 diabetes patients in all four CD4+ subsets. Shorter templates might be favored by PCR, equally in patients and controls.

Sequenced material consisted of expressed TCRB transcripts (all of the isolated RNA was reverse transcribed). Using immunoSEQ multiplex PCR, the repertoire was profiled, and TCRdb retains in-frame clones only, with some absent. The sample holds hundreds of thousands of clones, around 15% seen once. The chain carries TRBV29-1 and TRBJ1-5, with no clear D. Sequencing input: naive CD4+ T cells from blood. The sequence was obtained from a man aged 18 to 30 with type 1 diabetes. CDR3 DNA: TGCAGCGCCTTGACGGGCCCTGATCAGCCCCAGCATTTT. Amino acids: CSALTGPDQPQHF.